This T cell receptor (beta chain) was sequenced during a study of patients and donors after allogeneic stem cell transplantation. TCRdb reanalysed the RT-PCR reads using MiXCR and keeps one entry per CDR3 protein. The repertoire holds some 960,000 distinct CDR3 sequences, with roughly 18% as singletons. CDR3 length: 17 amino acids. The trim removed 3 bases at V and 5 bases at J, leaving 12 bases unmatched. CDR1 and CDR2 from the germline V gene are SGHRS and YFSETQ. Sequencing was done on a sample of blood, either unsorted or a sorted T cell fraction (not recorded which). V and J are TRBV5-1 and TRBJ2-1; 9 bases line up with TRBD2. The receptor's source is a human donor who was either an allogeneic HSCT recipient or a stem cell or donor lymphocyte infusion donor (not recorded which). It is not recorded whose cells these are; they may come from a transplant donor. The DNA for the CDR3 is TGCGCCAGCAGCTCAAGTTCCGGGACTAGCATTAACAATGAGCAGTTCTTC. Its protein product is CASSSSSGTSINNEQFF. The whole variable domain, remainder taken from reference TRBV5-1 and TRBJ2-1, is KAGVTQTPRYLIKTRGQQVTLSCSPISGHRSVSWYQQTPGQGLQFLFEYFSETQRNKGNFPGRFSGRQFSNSRSEMNVSTLELGDSALYLCASSSSSGTSINNEQFFGPGTRLTVL.